The clone carrying this TCR beta chain has just one count. Profiling relied on immunoSEQ multiplex PCR, and the TCRdb table lists in-frame clones only, not all of them. Of roughly 290,000 clones listed, approximately 85% are singletons. The data belong to a study of blood T cell repertoires in COVID-19. Study information: The United States, Italy and Spain provided the acute and convalescent COVID-19 samples. T cells, B-cell-depleted T cells, or PBMCs supplied cDNA or gDNA.

V lost 4 bases, J lost 11 bases, and 8 bases stayed unmatched. Per germline, CDR1 SGHRS and CDR2 YFSETQ. The CDR3 consists of 13 residues. The sample consisted of PBMCs or T cells enriched from blood (not recorded which). The receptor's source is a man aged 25-40 years who had recovered from COVID-19. The rearrangement uses TRBV5-1 and TRBJ1-2; 10 positions match TRBD1. CDR3 sequence (DNA): TGCGCCAGCAGCGCAGCCGGGACAGGGGATTACACCTTC. Translating it yields CASSAAGTGDYTF. The whole variable domain, remainder taken from reference TRBV5-1 and TRBJ1-2, is KAGVTQTPRYLIKTRGQQVTLSCSPISGHRSVSWYQQTPGQGLQFLFEYFSETQRNKGNFPGRFSGRQFSNSRSEMNVSTLELGDSALYLCASSAAGTGDYTFGSGTRLTVV.